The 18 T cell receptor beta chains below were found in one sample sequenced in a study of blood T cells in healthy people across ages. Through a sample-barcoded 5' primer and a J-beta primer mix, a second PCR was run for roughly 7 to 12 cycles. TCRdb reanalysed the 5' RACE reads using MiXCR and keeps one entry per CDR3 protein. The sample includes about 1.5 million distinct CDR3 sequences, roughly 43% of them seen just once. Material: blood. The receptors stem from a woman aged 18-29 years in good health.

This CDR3 is CAAGRDSDYEQYF. CDR3 DNA sequence: TGTGCCGCAGGCCGGGACAGCGACTACGAGCAGTACTTC. The rearrangement joins TRBV10-3 to TRBJ2-4, with 7 bases lining up with TRBD1. With the DNA end fitting TRBJ2-7 better, the J assignment may be wrong. This CDR3 spans 13 amino acids. The V gene's germline CDR1 is ENHRY and CDR2 SYGVKD.

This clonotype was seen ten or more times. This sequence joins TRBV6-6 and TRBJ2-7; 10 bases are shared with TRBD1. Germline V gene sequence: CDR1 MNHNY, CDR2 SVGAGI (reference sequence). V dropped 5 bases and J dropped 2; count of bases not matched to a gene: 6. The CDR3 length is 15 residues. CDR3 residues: CASSPRQGAAYEQYF. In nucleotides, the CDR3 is TGTGCCAGCAGTCCGCGACAGGGGGCCGCCTACGAGCAGTACTTC.

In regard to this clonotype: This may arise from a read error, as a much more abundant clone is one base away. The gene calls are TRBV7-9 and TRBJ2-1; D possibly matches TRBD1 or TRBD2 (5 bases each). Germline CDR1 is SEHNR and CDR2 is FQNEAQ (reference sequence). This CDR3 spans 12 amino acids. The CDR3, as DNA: TGTACCAGCAGCTTAGCGAGGGGTGAGCAGTTCTTC. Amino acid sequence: CTSSLARGEQFF.

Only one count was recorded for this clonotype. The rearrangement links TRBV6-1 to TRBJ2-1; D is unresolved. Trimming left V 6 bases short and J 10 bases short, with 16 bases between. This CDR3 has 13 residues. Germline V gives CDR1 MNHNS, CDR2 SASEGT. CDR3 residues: CASREIRTKEQFF. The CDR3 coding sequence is TGTGCCAGCAGGGAGATACGGACCAAGGAGCAGTTCTTC.

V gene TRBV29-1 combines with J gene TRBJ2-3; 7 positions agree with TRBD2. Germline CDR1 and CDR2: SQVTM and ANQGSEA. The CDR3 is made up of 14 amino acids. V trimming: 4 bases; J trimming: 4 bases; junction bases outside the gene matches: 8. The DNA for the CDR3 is TGCAGCGTTGTAAGCGGGAAGGCCCCAGATACGCAGTATTTT. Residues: CSVVSGKAPDTQYF.

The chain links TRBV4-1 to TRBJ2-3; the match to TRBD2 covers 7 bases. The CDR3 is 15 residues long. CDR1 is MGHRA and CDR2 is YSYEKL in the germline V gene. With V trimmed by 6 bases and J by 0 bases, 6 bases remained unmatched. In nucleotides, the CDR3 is TGCGCCAGCAGGCCCAGGGAGGGAAGCACAGATACGCAGTATTTT. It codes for CASRPREGSTDTQYF.

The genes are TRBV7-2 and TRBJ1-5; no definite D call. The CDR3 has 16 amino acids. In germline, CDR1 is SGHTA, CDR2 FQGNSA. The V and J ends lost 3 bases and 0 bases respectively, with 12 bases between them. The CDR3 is CASSFVPGASNQPQHF. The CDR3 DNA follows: TGTGCCAGCAGCTTCGTCCCGGGCGCTAGCAATCAGCCCCAGCATTTT.

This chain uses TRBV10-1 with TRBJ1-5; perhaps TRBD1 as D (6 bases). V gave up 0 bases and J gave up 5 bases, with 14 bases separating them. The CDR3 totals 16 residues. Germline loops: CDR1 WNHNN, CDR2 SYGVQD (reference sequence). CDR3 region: CASSESVGQSDQPQHF. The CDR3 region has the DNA TGCGCCAGCAGTGAGTCGGTAGGACAGAGCGATCAGCCCCAGCATTTT.

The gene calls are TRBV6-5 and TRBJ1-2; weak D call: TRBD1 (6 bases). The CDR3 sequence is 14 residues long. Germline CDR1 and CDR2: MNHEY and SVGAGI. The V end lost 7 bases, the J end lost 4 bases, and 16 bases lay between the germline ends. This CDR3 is CASTVGGGLYGYTF. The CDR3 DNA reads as TGTGCCAGCACCGTTGGGGGCGGACTCTATGGCTACACCTTC.

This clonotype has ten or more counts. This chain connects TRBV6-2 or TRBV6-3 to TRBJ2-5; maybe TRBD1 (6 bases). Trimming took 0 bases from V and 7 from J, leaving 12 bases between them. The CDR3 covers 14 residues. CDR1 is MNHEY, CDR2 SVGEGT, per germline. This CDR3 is CASSYSDTGWTQYF. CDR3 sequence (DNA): TGTGCCAGCAGTTACTCGGATACAGGGTGGACCCAGTACTTC.

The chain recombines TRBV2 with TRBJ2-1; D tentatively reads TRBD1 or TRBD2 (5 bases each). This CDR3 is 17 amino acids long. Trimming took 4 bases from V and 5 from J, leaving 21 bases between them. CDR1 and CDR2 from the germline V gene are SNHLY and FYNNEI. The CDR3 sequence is CASSAPPGQTRDNEQFF. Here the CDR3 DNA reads TGTGCCAGCAGTGCCCCCCCCGGACAAACGAGGGACAATGAGCAGTTCTTC. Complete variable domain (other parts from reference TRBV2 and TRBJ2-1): EPEVTQTPSHQVTQMGQEVILRCVPISNHLYFYWYRQILGQKVEFLVSFYNNEISEKSEIFDDQFSVERPDGSNFTLKIRSTKLEDSAMYFCASSAPPGQTRDNEQFFGPGTRLTVL.

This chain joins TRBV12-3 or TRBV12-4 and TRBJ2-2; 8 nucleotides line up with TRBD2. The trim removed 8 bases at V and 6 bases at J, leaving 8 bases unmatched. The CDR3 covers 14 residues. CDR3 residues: CASPGLAGAGELFF. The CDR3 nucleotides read TGTGCCAGCCCAGGACTAGCAGGCGCCGGGGAGCTGTTTTTT.

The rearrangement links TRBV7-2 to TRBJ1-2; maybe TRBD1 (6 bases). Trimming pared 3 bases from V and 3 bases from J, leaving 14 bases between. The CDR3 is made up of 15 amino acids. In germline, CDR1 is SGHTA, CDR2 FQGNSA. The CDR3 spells CASSFSGVLDYGYTF. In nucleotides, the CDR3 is TGTGCCAGCAGCTTCTCAGGGGTACTAGACTATGGCTACACCTTC.

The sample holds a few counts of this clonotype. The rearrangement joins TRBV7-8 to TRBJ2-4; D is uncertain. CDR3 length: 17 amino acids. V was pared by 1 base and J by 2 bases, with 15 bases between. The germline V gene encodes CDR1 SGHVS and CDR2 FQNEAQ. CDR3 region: CASSLVEESLTKNIQYF. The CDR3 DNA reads TGTGCCAGCAGCTTAGTCGAGGAATCCCTGACCAAAAACATTCAGTACTTC.

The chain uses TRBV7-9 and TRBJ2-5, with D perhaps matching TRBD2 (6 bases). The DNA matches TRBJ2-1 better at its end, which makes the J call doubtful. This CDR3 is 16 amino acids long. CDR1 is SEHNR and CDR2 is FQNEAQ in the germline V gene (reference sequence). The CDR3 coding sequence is TGTGCCAGCAGCTATTTTGATAGCGGAAACCAAGAGACCCAGTTCTTC. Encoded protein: CASSYFDSGNQETQFF.

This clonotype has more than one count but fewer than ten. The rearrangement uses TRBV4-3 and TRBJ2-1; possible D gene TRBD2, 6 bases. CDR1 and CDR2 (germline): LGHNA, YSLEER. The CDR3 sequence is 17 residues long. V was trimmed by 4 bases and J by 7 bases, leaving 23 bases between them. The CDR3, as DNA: TGCGCCAGCAGCCCCCGGGGGAAAGCGGGCGACTTTAATGAGCAGTTCTTC. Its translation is CASSPRGKAGDFNEQFF.

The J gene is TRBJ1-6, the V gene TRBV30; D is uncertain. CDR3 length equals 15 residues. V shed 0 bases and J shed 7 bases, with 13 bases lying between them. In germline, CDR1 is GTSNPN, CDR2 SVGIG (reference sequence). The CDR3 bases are TGTGCCTGGAGTGTACGCGAAAGGCGAAATTCACCCCTCCACTTT. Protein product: CAWSVRERRNSPLHF.

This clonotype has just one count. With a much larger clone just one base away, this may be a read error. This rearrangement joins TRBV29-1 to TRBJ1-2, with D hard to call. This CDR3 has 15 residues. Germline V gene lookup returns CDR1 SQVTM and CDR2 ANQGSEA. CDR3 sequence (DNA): TGCAGCGTGGCATCCCGATCCGTAGCTAACTATGGCTACATCTTC. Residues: CSVASRSVANYGYIF.